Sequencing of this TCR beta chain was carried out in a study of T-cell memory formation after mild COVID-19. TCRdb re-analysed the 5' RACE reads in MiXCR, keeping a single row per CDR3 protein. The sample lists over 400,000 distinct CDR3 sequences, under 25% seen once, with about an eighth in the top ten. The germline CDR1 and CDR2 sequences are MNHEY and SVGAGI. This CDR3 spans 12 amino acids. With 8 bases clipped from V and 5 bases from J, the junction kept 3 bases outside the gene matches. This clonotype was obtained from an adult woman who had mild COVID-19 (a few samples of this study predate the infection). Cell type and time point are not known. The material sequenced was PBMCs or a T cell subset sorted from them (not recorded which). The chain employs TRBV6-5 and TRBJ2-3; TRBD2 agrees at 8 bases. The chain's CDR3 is CASRGGGDTQYF. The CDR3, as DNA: TGTGCCAGCCGGGGGGGGGGAGATACGCAGTATTTT.